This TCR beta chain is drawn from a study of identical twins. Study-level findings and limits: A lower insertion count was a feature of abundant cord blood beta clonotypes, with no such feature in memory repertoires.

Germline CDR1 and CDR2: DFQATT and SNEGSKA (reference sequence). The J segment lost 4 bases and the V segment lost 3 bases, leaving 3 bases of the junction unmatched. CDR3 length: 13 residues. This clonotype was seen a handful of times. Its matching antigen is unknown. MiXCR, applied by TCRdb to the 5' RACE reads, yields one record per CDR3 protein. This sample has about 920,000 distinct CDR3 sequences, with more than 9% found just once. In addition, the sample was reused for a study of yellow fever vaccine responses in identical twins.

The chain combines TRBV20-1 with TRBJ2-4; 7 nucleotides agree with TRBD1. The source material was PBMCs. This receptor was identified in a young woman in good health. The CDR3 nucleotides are TGCAGTGCTAGGTGGACAGGAAAAAACATTCAGTACTTC. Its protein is CSARWTGKNIQYF.